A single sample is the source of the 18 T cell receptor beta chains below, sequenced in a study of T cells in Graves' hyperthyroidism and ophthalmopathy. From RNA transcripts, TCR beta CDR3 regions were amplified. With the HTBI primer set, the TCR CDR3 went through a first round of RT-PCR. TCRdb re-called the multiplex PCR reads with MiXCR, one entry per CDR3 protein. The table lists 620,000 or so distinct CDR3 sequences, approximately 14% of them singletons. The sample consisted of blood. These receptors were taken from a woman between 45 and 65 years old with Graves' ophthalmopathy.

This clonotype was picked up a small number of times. The CDR3 protein is CASSVGGGTSGSTNTGELFF. The CDR3 coding sequence is TGTGCCAGCAGCGTAGGCGGCGGGACTAGCGGGTCGACGAACACCGGGGAGCTGTTTTTT. This sequence joins TRBV9 and TRBJ2-2; 12 bases align to TRBD2. Germline CDR1 reads SGDLS; CDR2 reads YYNGEE. The CDR3 runs 20 residues. V gave up 0 bases and J gave up 0 bases; unmatched junction bases: 9.

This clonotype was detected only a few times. The DNA of the CDR3 is TGTGCCAGTAGTCCGGGACAGGGGAGAGACTCGAACACCGGGGAGCTGTTTTTT. This gives the protein CASSPGQGRDSNTGELFF. The chain combines TRBV19 with TRBJ2-2, with 10 bases that match TRBD1. The CDR3 is 18 amino acids. V lost 5 bases, J lost 0 bases, and 9 bases stayed unmatched. In germline, CDR1 is LNHDA, CDR2 SQIVND (reference sequence).

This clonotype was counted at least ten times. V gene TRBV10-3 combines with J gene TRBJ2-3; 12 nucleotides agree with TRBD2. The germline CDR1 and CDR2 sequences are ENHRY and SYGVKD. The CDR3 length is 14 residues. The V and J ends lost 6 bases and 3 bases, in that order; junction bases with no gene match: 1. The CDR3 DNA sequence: TGTGCCATCAGCGGGACTAGCGGGACAGATACGCAGTATTTT. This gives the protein CAISGTSGTDTQYF.

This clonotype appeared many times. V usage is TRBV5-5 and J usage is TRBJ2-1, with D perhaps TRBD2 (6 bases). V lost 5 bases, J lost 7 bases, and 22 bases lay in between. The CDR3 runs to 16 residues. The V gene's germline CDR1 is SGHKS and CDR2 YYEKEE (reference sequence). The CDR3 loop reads CASRTPPPGVRNEQFF. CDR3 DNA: TGTGCCAGCAGAACCCCTCCACCGGGAGTAAGAAATGAGCAGTTCTTC.

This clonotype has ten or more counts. CDR3 nucleotides: TGTGCCAGCGGGGGGGCTAGCGGGAGAGGCACAGATACGCAGTATTTT. The encoded protein is CASGGASGRGTDTQYF. This chain joins TRBV7-2 and TRBJ2-3; 10 nucleotides line up with TRBD2. The V gene end was trimmed by 8 bases and the J gene end by 1 base; junction bases not matched to a gene: 9. The CDR3 sequence is 16 residues long. Germline assignment: CDR1 SGHTA and CDR2 FQGNSA.

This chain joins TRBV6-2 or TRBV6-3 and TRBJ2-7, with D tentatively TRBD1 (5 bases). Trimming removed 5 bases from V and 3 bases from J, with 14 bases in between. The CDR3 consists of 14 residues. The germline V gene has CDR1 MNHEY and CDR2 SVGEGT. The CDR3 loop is CASSPTTASYEQYF. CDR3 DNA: TGTGCCAGCAGTCCAACGACAGCCAGCTACGAGCAGTACTTC.

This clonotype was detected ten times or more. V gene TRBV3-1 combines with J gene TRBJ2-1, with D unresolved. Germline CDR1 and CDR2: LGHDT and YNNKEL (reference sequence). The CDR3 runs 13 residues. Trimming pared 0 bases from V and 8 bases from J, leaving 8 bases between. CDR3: CASSQDPADEQFF. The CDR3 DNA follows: TGTGCCAGCAGCCAAGATCCGGCAGATGAGCAGTTCTTC.

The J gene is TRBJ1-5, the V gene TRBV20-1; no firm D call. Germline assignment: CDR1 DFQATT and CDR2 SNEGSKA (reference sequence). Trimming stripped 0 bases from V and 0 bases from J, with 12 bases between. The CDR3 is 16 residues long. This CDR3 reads CSAREQWANSNQPQHF. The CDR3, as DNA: TGCAGTGCTAGAGAACAGTGGGCAAATAGCAATCAGCCCCAGCATTTT.

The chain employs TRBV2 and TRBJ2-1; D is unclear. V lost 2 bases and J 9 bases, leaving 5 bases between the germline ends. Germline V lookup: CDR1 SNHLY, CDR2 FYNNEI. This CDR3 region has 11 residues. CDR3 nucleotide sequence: TGTGCCAGCAGTGAACTCCGTGAGCAGTTCTTC. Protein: CASSELREQFF.

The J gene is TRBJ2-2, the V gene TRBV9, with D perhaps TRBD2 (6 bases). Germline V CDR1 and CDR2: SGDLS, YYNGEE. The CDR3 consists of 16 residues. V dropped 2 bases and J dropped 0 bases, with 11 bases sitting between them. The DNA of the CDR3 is TGTGCCAGCAGCGTTGGTAGCGGCGCGAACACCGGGGAGCTGTTTTTT. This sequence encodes CASSVGSGANTGELFF.

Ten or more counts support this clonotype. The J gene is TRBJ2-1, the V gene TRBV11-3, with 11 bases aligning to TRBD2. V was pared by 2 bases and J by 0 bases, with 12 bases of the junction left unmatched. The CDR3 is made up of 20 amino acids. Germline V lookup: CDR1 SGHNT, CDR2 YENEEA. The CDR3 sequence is CASSLRDGTSGVPSYNEQFF. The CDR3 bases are TGTGCCAGCAGCTTAAGGGACGGGACTAGCGGAGTACCCTCCTACAATGAGCAGTTCTTC.

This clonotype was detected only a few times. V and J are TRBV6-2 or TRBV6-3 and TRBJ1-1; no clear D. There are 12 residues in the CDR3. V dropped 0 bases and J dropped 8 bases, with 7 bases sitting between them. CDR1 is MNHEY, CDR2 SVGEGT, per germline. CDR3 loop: CASSYSRVEAFF. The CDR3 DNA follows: TGTGCCAGCAGTTACTCGCGGGTGGAAGCTTTCTTT.

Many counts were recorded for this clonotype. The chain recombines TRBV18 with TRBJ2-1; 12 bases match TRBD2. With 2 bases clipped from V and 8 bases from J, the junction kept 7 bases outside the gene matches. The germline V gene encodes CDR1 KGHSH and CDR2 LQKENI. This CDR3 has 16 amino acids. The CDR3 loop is CASSPTLAGGPDEQFF. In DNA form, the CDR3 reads TGTGCCAGCTCACCAACCCTAGCGGGAGGGCCTGATGAGCAGTTCTTC.

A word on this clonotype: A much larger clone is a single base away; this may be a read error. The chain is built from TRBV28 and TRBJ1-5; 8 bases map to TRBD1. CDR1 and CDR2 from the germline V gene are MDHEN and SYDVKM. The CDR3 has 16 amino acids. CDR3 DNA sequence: TGTACCAGCAGTCGAGACAGGGGCCCCGGGTGGCAGCCCCAGCATTTT. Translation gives CTSSRDRGPGWQPQHF.

For the CDR3, the DNA is TGCGCCAGCAGCCAAGATCGTTTTGGCAGAACCTACGAGCAGTACTTC. Its translation is CASSQDRFGRTYEQYF. The rearrangement links TRBV4-3 to TRBJ2-7; D gene ambiguous. The germline CDR1 and CDR2 sequences are LGHNA and YSLEER. The CDR3 spans 16 residues. Trimming shortened V by 0 bases and J by 2 bases, and 14 bases separated the two germline ends.

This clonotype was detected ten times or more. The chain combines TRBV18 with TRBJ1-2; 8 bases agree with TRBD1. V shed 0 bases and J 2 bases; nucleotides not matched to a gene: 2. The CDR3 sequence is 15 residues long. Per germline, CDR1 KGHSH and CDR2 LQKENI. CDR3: CASSPPGQGNYGYTF. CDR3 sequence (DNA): TGTGCCAGCTCACCACCCGGACAGGGAAACTATGGCTACACCTTC. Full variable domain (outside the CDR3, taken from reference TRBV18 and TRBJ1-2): NAGVMQNPRHLVRRRGQEARLRCSPMKGHSHVYWYRQLPEEGLKFMVYLQKENIIDESGMPKERFSAEFPKEGPSILRIQQVVRGDSAAYFCASSPPGQGNYGYTFGSGTRLTVV.

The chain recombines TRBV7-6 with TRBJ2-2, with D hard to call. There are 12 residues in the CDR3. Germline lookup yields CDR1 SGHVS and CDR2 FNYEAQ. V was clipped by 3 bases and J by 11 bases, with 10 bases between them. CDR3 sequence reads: CASSFRLSELFF. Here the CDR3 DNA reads TGTGCCAGCAGCTTTCGGTTAAGTGAGCTGTTTTTT.

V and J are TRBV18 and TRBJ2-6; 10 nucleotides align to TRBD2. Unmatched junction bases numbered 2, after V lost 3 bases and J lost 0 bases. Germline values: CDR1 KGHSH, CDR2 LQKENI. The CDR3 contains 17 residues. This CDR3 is CASSPGLAPSGANVLTF. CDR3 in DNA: TGTGCCAGCTCACCGGGACTAGCGCCCTCTGGGGCCAACGTCCTGACTTTC. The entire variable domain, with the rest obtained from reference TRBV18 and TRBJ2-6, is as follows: NAGVMQNPRHLVRRRGQEARLRCSPMKGHSHVYWYRQLPEEGLKFMVYLQKENIIDESGMPKERFSAEFPKEGPSILRIQQVVRGDSAAYFCASSPGLAPSGANVLTFGAGSRLTVL.